This T cell receptor (beta chain) came from a study of CD8+ T cells in alopecia areata (dated by TCRdb to 2017 to 2018). The study in broad terms: The treated patients, all with moderate-to-severe alopecia areata, were enrolled in an open-label pilot trial of oral tofacitinib given at 5 to 10 mg twice daily. Patients stayed on tofacitinib for 6 to 18 months and then had 6 months of follow-up off drug so that delayed response and recurrence could be assessed. High-throughput TCRbeta sequencing was used to examine T cell clonal expansion in alopecia areata in both the C3H/HeJ mouse model and human patients. Human TCRbeta sequencing covered scalp tissue and sorted CD4+ and CD8+ peripheral blood T cells from patchy and totalis/universalis alopecia areata patients and healthy controls. Biopsies were taken from tofacitinib-treated patients at baseline and again at 4 and 24 weeks into treatment, and several of those patients also had a later scalp biopsy. Scalp clonality was compared across normal scalp (n=4), patchy alopecia areata scalp (n=8), and alopecia totalis/universalis scalp (n=8). RNA came from the PAXgene miRNA kit for fixed scalp, the miRNeasy kit for PBMCs, and the RNeasy kit for mouse skin. immunoSEQ multiplex PCR using 35 Vbeta forward primers and 13 Jbeta reverse primers was used to amplify TCRbeta CDR3 regions. The full study reports these points: Compared with mice, TCR sequences shared between patients were less clear, possibly partly because of HLA diversity across the patient population. Resident alphabeta T cells in normal human skin are also sequenced, complicating scalp TCR repertoire analysis, unlike mouse skin dominated by gammadelta T cells. Higher clonality and more expanded CD8+ clones were observed in lesional scalp than in normal scalp, particularly in alopecia totalis/universalis, a finding suggestive of antigenic drive.

Notes on this clone: The target of this receptor is not known. Base qualities were left out, and no much larger clone turns up one base away.

According to the study, the label for this sample's time point signals: baseline before oral tofacitinib. Lesional scalp punch biopsies and peripheral blood were collected from alopecia areata patients. PBMCs were isolated by density centrifugation and stained for CD3, CD4 and CD8, and CD4+ and CD8+ T cells were sorted on a FACSAria. Per the germline V gene (reference sequence), GTSNPN is the CDR1 and SVGIG is the CDR2. V is cut by 0 bases and J by 6 bases, and the space between the germline ends is 11 bases. The CDR3, cysteine through phenylalanine, is 13 amino acids long. The read is trimmed to its CDR3 DNA, 39 bases read in frame from base 1. Preparation of the library involved the immunoSEQ multiplex PCR assay. RNA was extracted from all samples and reverse transcribed into cDNA as template for TCR sequencing. SuperScript III was used for first-strand cDNA synthesis, primed with a 2:1 mix of oligo-dT and random hexamers. A synthetic immune receptor repertoire was used to assess amplification bias, and residual bias was removed computationally. The original methods were these. Raw reads were preprocessed for error removal, and CDR3 was defined according to IMGT conventions as running from the conserved cysteine to phenylalanine. Clonality was computed as 1 minus the Shannon entropy, with the entropy normalized by log2 of the number of productive unique TCRs. Whether each scalp clone was CD4 or CD8 was inferred by checking scalp TCRbeta sequences against the CD4 and CD8 repertoires from sorted blood. TCRdb took over this immuneACCESS table, retaining in-frame rearrangements with V and J assigned. Such tables are incomplete; in checked studies, under half of the missing clones stem from an unresolved V gene, and the remainder is unexplained. The D gene and trimming were derived from the DNA, and the V and J assignments and clone size from that table. A total of hundreds of thousands of clones appear in this sample, roughly two thirds of them only once. The top ten clones comprise around 1.2% of the sample.

Recombination linked TRBV30 to TRBJ1-2; TRBD1 could be the D gene, as 5 bases match. The clonotype originates from a human donor with alopecia areata. The material sequenced was CD4+ T cells sorted from blood, taken at week 0. The DNA sequence is TGTGCCTGGAGTGTACGCGTGGGGCATGGCTACACCTTC. Translated, it gives CAWSVRVGHGYTF.